The next 25 T cell receptor beta chains were all read from a single sample in a study of blood T cell repertoires in COVID-19. Sequenced by immunoSEQ multiplex PCR; TCRdb stores in-frame clones only, minus some. The table has fewer than 350,000 clones, approximately 88% seen once. Input material: peripheral blood. The receptors shown here come from a woman in her 30s with COVID-19, enrolled during active disease.

V usage is TRBV24-1 and J usage is TRBJ2-5, with TRBD1 matching 9 bases. Germline CDR1 reads KGHDR; CDR2 reads SFDVKD. The CDR3 length is 14 residues. With V trimmed by 4 bases and J by 5 bases, 4 bases remained unmatched. The CDR3 nucleotides read TGTGCCACCAGTGACACGGACAGGGGTGAGACCCAGTACTTC. Encoded protein: CATSDTDRGETQYF.

This clone was seen only once. The chain joins TRBV5-4 to TRBJ2-2, with 10 bases aligning to TRBD1. Germline CDR1 SGHNT, CDR2 YYREEE (reference sequence). The J segment lost 2 bases and the V segment lost 4 bases, leaving 5 bases of the junction unmatched. The CDR3 sequence is 16 residues long. The CDR3 nucleotides are TGTGCCAGCAGCGAAAAGACAGGGGGCAACACCGGGGAGCTGTTTTTT. It encodes CASSEKTGGNTGELFF.

The chain combines TRBV21-1 with TRBJ1-1; the table's D call TRBD1 went unverified against the DNA. TRBV21-1 is annotated as a pseudogene. The CDR3 consists of 17 residues. CDR3 region: CASSKGRGQGLNTEAFF. The DNA for the CDR3 is TGTGCCAGCAGCAAAGGAAGAGGACAGGGTCTGAACACTGAAGCTTTCTTT.

This clone occurred once. CDR3 nucleotides: TGCGCCAGCAGCACCGGACTGGGGAGGGTTGGAGAGACCCAGTACTTC. Amino acids: CASSTGLGRVGETQYF. This chain uses TRBV5-1 with TRBJ2-5; 7 bases are a match to TRBD2. Germline-derived CDR1 and CDR2 are SGHRS and YFSETQ. The V segment lost 4 bases and the J segment 4 bases; nucleotides outside the gene matches: 13. The CDR3 runs to 16 residues. Filled out from reference TRBV5-1 and TRBJ2-5, the complete variable domain reads KAGVTQTPRYLIKTRGQQVTLSCSPISGHRSVSWYQQTPGQGLQFLFEYFSETQRNKGNFPGRFSGRQFSNSRSEMNVSTLELGDSALYLCASSTGLGRVGETQYFGPGTRLLVL.

The rearrangement uses TRBV2 and TRBJ1-5, with D maybe TRBD1 (5 bases). CDR3 size: 14 residues. Deletions cut 5 bases from V and 7 bases from J, with 15 bases between. CDR1 and CDR2 (germline): SNHLY, FYNNEI. CDR3 nucleotide sequence: TGTGCCAGCAGTCGGGGCTGGGGGGGACAGCCCCAGCATTTT. Protein sequence: CASSRGWGGQPQHF.

V and J are TRBV30 and TRBJ1-6, with D maybe TRBD1 (6 bases). V lost 3 bases and J 16 bases, leaving 13 bases between the germline ends. Germline loops: CDR1 GTSNPN, CDR2 SVGIG (reference sequence). The CDR3 is made up of 11 amino acids. CDR3 bases: TGTGCCTGGAGACAGGGTGCAGGTCTCCACTTT. Protein product: CAWRQGAGLHF.

The rearrangement joins TRBV11-3 to TRBJ1-1; possible D gene TRBD1, 5 bases. The V end lost 6 bases, the J end lost 1 base, and 12 bases lay between the germline ends. This CDR3 region has 14 residues. Looked up from germline, CDR1 is SGHNT and CDR2 is YENEEA. The CDR3 here is CASSRGLGNTEAFF. The DNA for the CDR3 is TGTGCCAGCAGTAGGGGATTAGGGAACACTGAAGCTTTCTTT.

This rearrangement joins TRBV18 to TRBJ1-2; 7 positions agree with TRBD1. With 3 bases clipped from V and 7 bases from J, the junction kept 2 bases outside the gene matches. The germline gives CDR1 KGHSH, CDR2 LQKENI. This CDR3 spans 12 amino acids. The CDR3 is CASSPDRVGYTF. Here the CDR3 DNA reads TGTGCCAGCTCACCCGACAGGGTTGGCTACACCTTC. Full variable domain (missing parts from reference TRBV18 and TRBJ1-2): NAGVMQNPRHLVRRRGQEARLRCSPMKGHSHVYWYRQLPEEGLKFMVYLQKENIIDESGMPKERFSAEFPKEGPSILRIQQVVRGDSAAYFCASSPDRVGYTFGSGTRLTVV.

The genes are TRBV7-2 and TRBJ2-2, with 10 bases aligning to TRBD2. Germline CDR1 SGHTA, CDR2 FQGNSA. CDR3 size: 19 residues. Trimming cost V 0 bases and J 6 bases; bases outside gene matches: 13. CDR3 protein: CASSLARASGGLKAGELFF. CDR3 DNA: TGTGCCAGCAGCTTAGCGCGCGCTAGCGGGGGTTTGAAGGCCGGGGAGCTGTTTTTT.

In its sample, this clone was seen a few times. This chain joins TRBV7-2 and TRBJ1-5, with a tentative D call TRBD1 (6 bases). The V gene's germline CDR1 is SGHTA and CDR2 FQGNSA. This CDR3 is built from 13 residues. V was pared by 3 bases and J by 4 bases, with 7 bases between. The CDR3 region is CASSFGQNQPQHF. In DNA form, the CDR3 reads TGTGCCAGCAGCTTCGGACAGAATCAGCCCCAGCATTTT.

The V call is TRBV28, the J call TRBJ1-5; D gene ambiguous. Trimming stripped 7 bases from V and 0 bases from J, with 4 bases between. CDR1 and CDR2 from the germline V gene are MDHEN and SYDVKM. The CDR3 is 12 amino acids. The CDR3 protein is CASTGSNQPQHF. Written as DNA, the CDR3 is TGTGCCAGCACCGGTAGCAATCAGCCCCAGCATTTT.

J is TRBJ2-3 and V is TRBV25-1, with no clear D. V lost 8 bases, J lost 0 bases, and 6 bases lay in between. From germline, CDR1 is MGHDK and CDR2 SYGVNS. CDR3 length: 12 residues. The CDR3 coding sequence is TGTGCCAGCGGCATTAGCACAGATACGCAGTATTTT. Encoded protein: CASGISTDTQYF.

The V and J genes are TRBV30 and TRBJ1-1, with D perhaps TRBD1 (5 bases). Germline CDR1 is GTSNPN and CDR2 is SVGIG (reference sequence). V lost 2 bases and J 0 bases, leaving 16 bases between the germline ends. CDR3 length: 16 amino acids. CDR3 bases: TGTGCCTGGAGTACCAATCCGACAGAGATGAACACTGAAGCTTTCTTT. It encodes CAWSTNPTEMNTEAFF.

J is TRBJ1-3 and V is TRBV3-1 (or the pseudogene TRBV3-2), with D maybe TRBD1 (6 bases). V lost 1 base to trimming and J lost 0 bases, with 16 bases between them. The CDR3 loop spans 18 amino acids. The germline V gene has CDR1 LGHDT and CDR2 YNNKEL (reference sequence). The CDR3 loop is CASSQGSSGTYSGNTIYF. CDR3 nucleotide sequence: TGTGCCAGCAGCCAAGGGTCCAGCGGGACATACTCTGGAAACACCATATATTTT.

This chain joins TRBV5-3 and TRBJ2-5; 10 bases align to TRBD2. TRBV5-3 is treated as an ORF (open reading frame) with a function not yet certain. With V trimmed by 0 bases and J by 3 bases, 2 bases remained unmatched. There are 15 residues in the CDR3. The CDR3 is CARSLVLAGEETQYF. For the CDR3, the DNA is TGTGCCAGAAGCTTGGTCCTAGCGGGGGAAGAGACCCAGTACTTC.

The CDR3 region is CASSPDRDKYGYTF. The CDR3 nucleotides are TGTGCCAGCTCACCCGATAGGGACAAATATGGCTACACCTTC. This chain connects TRBV18 to TRBJ1-2, with D perhaps matching TRBD1 (6 bases). The CDR3 loop spans 14 amino acids. Per the germline V gene, CDR1 is KGHSH and CDR2 is LQKENI. The V and J ends lost 3 bases and 5 bases respectively, with 13 bases between them.

This clone was counted once. This chain joins TRBV19 and TRBJ1-1, with D hard to call. Germline CDR1 is LNHDA and CDR2 is SQIVND (reference sequence). Trimming took off 7 bases at V and 4 bases at J, with 7 bases between the two ends. This CDR3 is built from 11 residues. CDR3 bases: TGTGCCAGTACCAGTGGCACTGAAGCTTTCTTT. Residues: CASTSGTEAFF. Together with reference TRBV19 and TRBJ1-1, the CDR3 gives the full variable domain: DGGITQSPKYLFRKEGQNVTLSCEQNLNHDAMYWYRQDPGQGLRLIYYSQIVNDFQKGDIAEGYSVSREKKESFPLTVTSAQKNPTAFYLCASTSGTEAFFGQGTRLTVV.

CDR3 sequence reads: CASSPGNSPLHF. In DNA form, the CDR3 reads TGTGCCAGCAGCCCAGGGAATTCACCCCTCCACTTT. The rearrangement uses TRBV11-1 and TRBJ1-6; TRBD1 is a possible D gene (5 bases). The V and J ends lost 5 bases and 7 bases respectively, with 6 bases between them. The CDR3 has 12 amino acids. From germline, CDR1 is SGHAT and CDR2 FQDESV (reference sequence).

The chain is built from TRBV5-1 and TRBJ1-5; D is undetermined. The germline V and J ends were trimmed by 7 bases and 2 bases, with 13 bases remaining between them. CDR1 and CDR2 from the germline V gene are SGHRS and YFSETQ. The CDR3 has 14 amino acids. The CDR3 loop is CASRRSGGNQPQHF. The CDR3 coding sequence is TGCGCCAGCCGAAGATCCGGTGGCAATCAGCCCCAGCATTTT.

This clone was recorded only once. The chain uses TRBV19 and TRBJ1-5; no reliable D call. The CDR3 contains 17 residues. Germline lookup yields CDR1 LNHDA and CDR2 SQIVND (reference sequence). V was pared by 0 bases and J by 3 bases, with 15 bases between. In DNA form, the CDR3 reads TGTGCCAGTAGTATAGATCGGGTGGGGAGAGTCAATCAGCCCCAGCATTTT. Translating it yields CASSIDRVGRVNQPQHF.

This rearrangement joins TRBV28 to TRBJ2-3, with TRBD1 as a possible D gene (5 bases). This CDR3 contains 13 residues. Germline V gene data show CDR1 as MDHEN and CDR2 as SYDVKM. The ends were cut back, 1 base at V and 4 bases at J, with 6 bases in the middle. The CDR3 coding sequence is TGTGCCAGCAGTTTATTCAGGGCAGATACGCAGTATTTT. It yields the protein CASSLFRADTQYF. Full variable domain (missing parts from reference TRBV28 and TRBJ2-3): DVKVTQSSRYLVKRTGEKVFLECVQDMDHENMFWYRQDPGLGLRLIYFSYDVKMKEKGDIPEGYSVSREKKERFSLILESASTNQTSMYLCASSLFRADTQYFGPGTRLTVL.

V and J are TRBV19 and TRBJ1-2, with 7 bases aligning to TRBD1. The junction had 6 bases not matched to a gene; V was cut back by 5 bases and J by 0 bases. The CDR3 has 15 amino acids. Germline CDR1 and CDR2: LNHDA and SQIVND (reference sequence). CDR3 sequence: CASSRQGRPNYGYTF. The CDR3 DNA is TGTGCCAGTAGTCGACAGGGCCGGCCTAACTATGGCTACACCTTC.

The chain links TRBV5-1 to TRBJ1-1, with a weak D call TRBD1 (5 bases). The germline V gene has CDR1 SGHRS and CDR2 YFSETQ. V lost 2 bases and J 4 bases, leaving 18 bases between the germline ends. This CDR3 is built from 16 residues. In nucleotides, the CDR3 is TGCGCCAGCAGCTTCACGGTCCTCAGGGATGGCACTGAAGCTTTCTTT. It specifies CASSFTVLRDGTEAFF.

V usage is TRBV3-1 (or the pseudogene TRBV3-2) and J usage is TRBJ1-2; 10 bases align to TRBD1. Germline CDR1 LGHDT, CDR2 YNNKEL (reference sequence). This CDR3 comprises 15 residues. V trimming: 4 bases; J trimming: 4 bases; junction bases outside the gene matches: 6. CDR3 residues: CASSRRDRGGYGYTF. The DNA of the CDR3 is TGTGCCAGCAGCCGAAGGGACAGGGGCGGCTATGGCTACACCTTC.

The chain couples TRBV19 to TRBJ1-4, with TRBD1 matching 9 bases. Germline loops: CDR1 LNHDA, CDR2 SQIVND (reference sequence). CDR3 size: 14 residues. J lost 6 bases, V lost 6 bases, and 5 bases had no gene match. The CDR3 here is CASRGTGKYEKLFF. For the CDR3, the DNA is TGTGCCAGTAGGGGGACAGGGAAGTATGAAAAACTGTTTTTT.